The 16 T cell receptor beta chains in this list originate from one sample, sequenced in a study of cytomegalovirus exposure and HLA in healthy donors (dated by TCRdb to 2015 to 2018). Libraries were made using the immunoSEQ multiplex PCR assay. For the multiplex PCR, a mixture combining 60 forward primers for TCR Vbeta segments and 13 reverse primers for TCR Jbeta segments was used. In its TCRdb copy, this immuneACCESS table keeps in-frame sequences only and misses some clones. Where compared with another copy, unresolved V genes explain less than half of these, and the others have no known cause. This sample's clone table shows around 84,000 clones. Of the sample, about 4.2% falls within the top ten clones. Sequenced: PBMCs. These TCRs come from a man aged 25 to 45 in good health and CMV-seronegative.

The chain uses TRBV6-5 and TRBJ1-6; tentative D call: TRBD1 (6 bases). This CDR3 is built from 13 residues. The V gene's germline CDR1 is MNHEY and CDR2 SVGAGI. With 5 bases removed from V and 6 bases from J, the gap between germline ends came to 8 bases. The CDR3 bases are TGTGCCAGCAGTCAGGGGATTAATTCACCCCTCCACTTT. Its translation: CASSQGINSPLHF.

The V call is TRBV18, the J call TRBJ1-2, with D uncertain. Germline assignment: CDR1 KGHSH and CDR2 LQKENI. The CDR3 consists of 13 residues. The V end was cut by 3 bases, the J end by 4 bases, with 9 bases between. DNA of the CDR3: TGTGCCAGCTCACCCGGGTACGGCTATGGCTACACCTTC. Translating it yields CASSPGYGYGYTF.

The chain combines TRBV11-3 with TRBJ2-5; weak D call: TRBD1 (5 bases). V was clipped by 5 bases and J by 5 bases, with 18 bases between them. Germline V CDR1 and CDR2: SGHNT, YENEEA. This CDR3 has 15 residues. CDR3 amino acids: CASSEAWGRWETQYF. In DNA, the CDR3 is TGTGCCAGCAGCGAAGCTTGGGGCAGGTGGGAGACCCAGTACTTC.

The CDR3 here is CASSFAGTGAEQYF. Here the CDR3 DNA reads TGTGCCAGCAGCTTTGCCGGGACAGGGGCCGAGCAGTACTTC. The chain recombines TRBV7-9 with TRBJ2-7; the match to TRBD1 covers 10 bases. J lost 6 bases, V lost 3 bases, and 5 bases had no gene match. The CDR3 runs 14 residues. Germline assignment: CDR1 SEHNR and CDR2 FQNEAQ (reference sequence).

The V and J genes are TRBV12-2 and TRBJ2-3; the table names TRBD2, a call not compared with the DNA. TRBV12-2 is an annotated pseudogene. The CDR3 has 14 residues. CDR3 residues: CASRLAGQAGTQYF. The CDR3 nucleotides are TGTGCAAGTCGCTTAGCTGGTCAAGCGGGTACGCAGTATTTT.

V usage is TRBV15 and J usage is TRBJ2-7, with TRBD1 matching over 10 bases. The CDR3 has 16 amino acids. Germline CDR1 LNHNV, CDR2 YYDKDF (reference sequence). J lost 4 bases, V lost 0 bases, and 6 bases had no gene match. This CDR3 reads CATSRDPGQGIYEQYF. CDR3 nucleotide sequence: TGTGCCACCAGCAGAGATCCGGGACAGGGGATATACGAGCAGTACTTC.

The V gene is TRBV11-2, the J gene TRBJ2-3; maybe TRBD1 (7 bases). The CDR3 spans 13 residues. Germline values: CDR1 SGHAT, CDR2 FQNNGV. Trimming stripped 2 bases from V and 5 bases from J, with 8 bases between. CDR3 region: CASSLQGGDTQYF. In DNA, the CDR3 is TGTGCCAGCAGCTTACAGGGGGGAGATACGCAGTATTTT. The whole variable domain, filled in from reference TRBV11-2 and TRBJ2-3, reads EAGVAQSPRYKIIEKRQSVAFWCNPISGHATLYWYQQILGQGPKLLIQFQNNGVVDDSQLPKDRFSAERLKGVDSTLKIQPAKLEDSAVYLCASSLQGGDTQYFGPGTRLTVL.

This rearrangement joins TRBV19 to TRBJ2-3, with D possibly TRBD1 on 5 matching bases. Germline values: CDR1 LNHDA, CDR2 SQIVND (reference sequence). The CDR3 loop spans 17 amino acids. Deletions cut 9 bases from V and 2 bases from J, with 24 bases between. The chain's CDR3 is CARLRVGHYRTTDTQYF. CDR3 DNA: TGTGCCAGACTGCGAGTGGGGCATTACAGGACCACAGATACGCAGTATTTT.

The rearrangement joins TRBV5-5 to TRBJ2-7, with 9 bases identical to TRBD1. This CDR3 is built from 14 residues. CDR1 SGHKS and CDR2 YYEKEE come from the germline V gene (reference sequence). The V and J ends lost 4 bases and 3 bases, in that order; junction bases with no gene match: 5. CDR3 nucleotide sequence: TGTGCCAGCAGCAGACAGGGGGTGATCTACGAGCAGTACTTC. It encodes CASSRQGVIYEQYF.

The rearrangement uses TRBV6-6 and TRBJ1-3; D not certain. CDR1 MNHNY and CDR2 SVGAGI come from the germline V gene (reference sequence). The CDR3 runs to 14 residues. Trimming left V 2 bases short and J 4 bases short, with 9 bases between. This CDR3 is CASSYGRGGNTIYF. The CDR3 bases are TGTGCCAGCAGTTACGGAAGAGGAGGAAACACCATATATTTT.

The J gene is TRBJ1-2, the V gene TRBV5-1; maybe TRBD1 (5 bases). The CDR3 extends over 14 amino acids. Trimming took off 2 bases at V and 6 bases at J, with 14 bases between the two ends. In germline, CDR1 is SGHRS, CDR2 YFSETQ. CDR3 nucleotides: TGCGCCAGCAGCTTACCAAGGACATCTGATGGCTACACCTTC. Its translation: CASSLPRTSDGYTF.

The chain links TRBV5-6 to TRBJ2-7; the D is unclear. The V gene lost 4 bases and the J gene lost 3 bases, with 8 bases spanning the gap. The CDR3 sequence is 12 residues long. Germline CDR1 reads SGHDT; CDR2 reads YYEEEE. The CDR3 sequence: CASSLQDYEQYF. The CDR3 DNA reads TGTGCCAGCAGCCTTCAGGACTACGAGCAGTACTTC.

The V gene is TRBV11-3, the J gene TRBJ2-3; no definite D call. V was shortened by 0 bases and J by 2 bases, with 6 bases between the two germline ends. The CDR3 extends over 14 amino acids. Germline assignment: CDR1 SGHNT and CDR2 YENEEA. CDR3 nucleotides: TGTGCCAGCAGCTTAGATAGAACCACAGATACGCAGTATTTT. Translating gives CASSLDRTTDTQYF.

The chain links TRBV7-9 to TRBJ2-3; maybe TRBD2 (5 bases). The CDR3 has 18 amino acids. Germline values: CDR1 SEHNR, CDR2 FQNEAQ (reference sequence). Trimming took 2 bases from V and 0 from J, leaving 18 bases between them. The CDR3 nucleotides are TGTGCCAGCAGCTTACGGCCCTATTTCGCGGGCAGCACAGATACGCAGTATTTT. Its protein is CASSLRPYFAGSTDTQYF.

The J gene is TRBJ1-1, the V gene TRBV28; 7 nucleotides align to TRBD1. Trimming cost V 6 bases and J 1 base; bases outside gene matches: 5. Looked up from germline, CDR1 is MDHEN and CDR2 is SYDVKM. CDR3 length equals 14 residues. CDR3 DNA: TGTGCCAGCAGACCAACAGGGGAGAACACTGAAGCTTTCTTT. Protein sequence: CASRPTGENTEAFF.

This chain uses TRBV4-1 with TRBJ2-5, with D perhaps matching TRBD1 (6 bases). The CDR3 covers 17 residues. The germline V and J ends were trimmed by 1 base and 4 bases, with 19 bases remaining between them. Germline CDR1 is MGHRA and CDR2 is YSYEKL. In DNA, the CDR3 is TGCGCCAGCAGCCAAGGGTTAACAGGGAATGTTGGAGAGACCCAGTACTTC. Amino acids: CASSQGLTGNVGETQYF.